Below, 7 T cell receptor beta chains from the same sample are listed, as sequenced in a study of brain T cells in children with intractable seizures. Sequencing was performed with immunoSEQ multiplex PCR; in TCRdb, only in-frame clones are kept and a portion is missing. The sample records about 340,000 clones, more than 85% being singletons. Time point noted: blood from clinic visit 5 months post-surgery; TSC patient then seizure free. The specimen was peripheral blood, collected roughly 5 months after surgery. All receptors derive from a boy in the first two years of life with tuberous sclerosis and intractable seizures.

The chain couples TRBV3-1 (or the pseudogene TRBV3-2) to TRBJ2-3; D remains unclear. In germline, CDR1 is LGHDT, CDR2 YNNKEL (reference sequence). The CDR3 covers 13 residues. Between the trimmed V and J ends, which lost 4 bases and 2 bases, there was a span of 7 bases. This CDR3 reads CASSPYYTDTQYF. The DNA for the CDR3 is TGTGCCAGCAGCCCTTATTACACAGATACGCAGTATTTT.

In this sample, this clone turned up once. V gene TRBV7-8 combines with J gene TRBJ1-6; 7 positions match TRBD1. The germline CDR1 and CDR2 sequences are SGHVS and FQNEAQ. V was pared by 1 base and J by 10 bases, with 10 bases of the junction left unmatched. The CDR3 is 16 residues long. CDR3 in DNA: TGTGCCAGCAGCTTAGTGTTCGGGACAGTTTCGTCACCCCTCCACTTT. Amino acid sequence: CASSLVFGTVSSPLHF.

The CDR3 reads CASSQLGHTEAFF. The CDR3 coding sequence is TGTGCCAGCAGCCAACTAGGGCACACTGAAGCTTTCTTT. The V call is TRBV14, the J call TRBJ1-1; D remains unclear. The CDR3 totals 13 residues. Trimming pared 2 bases from V and 3 bases from J, leaving 7 bases between. Germline V gene lookup returns CDR1 SGHDN and CDR2 FVKESK.

The CDR3 DNA reads as TGTGCCAGCTCCGGGGGAGTTACTAATGAAAAACTGTTTTTT. This sequence encodes CASSGGVTNEKLFF. J is TRBJ1-4 and V is TRBV6-5, with a possible D match to TRBD1 (5 bases). The CDR3 contains 14 residues. Looked up from germline, CDR1 is MNHEY and CDR2 is SVGAGI. V lost 8 bases, J lost 2 bases, and 12 bases lay in between.

This clone was detected only a few times. The chain employs TRBV2 and TRBJ2-7; D gene ambiguous. This CDR3 is built from 11 residues. V was pared by 6 bases and J by 3 bases, with 6 bases between. CDR1 is SNHLY, CDR2 FYNNEI, per germline. CDR3 sequence: CASREYYEQYF. CDR3 bases: TGTGCCAGCAGGGAATACTACGAGCAGTACTTC.

The chain combines TRBV3-1 (or the pseudogene TRBV3-2) with TRBJ1-2, with D uncertain. Germline V gives CDR1 LGHDT, CDR2 YNNKEL (reference sequence). The CDR3 contains 13 residues. Trimming shortened V by 2 bases and J by 8 bases, and 12 bases separated the two germline ends. The CDR3 region is CASSQSLLLGYTF. The CDR3 DNA follows: TGTGCCAGCAGCCAAAGTCTGCTCCTGGGCTACACCTTC.

In this sample, this clone turned up once. This chain links TRBV6-5 with TRBJ2-3; maybe TRBD2 (5 bases). Germline V CDR1 and CDR2: MNHEY, SVGAGI. The germline V and J ends were trimmed by 6 bases and 0 bases, with 10 bases remaining between them. The CDR3 is 14 amino acids. CDR3 DNA: TGTGCCAGCAGAGCGGCAATAAGCACAGATACGCAGTATTTT. Residues: CASRAAISTDTQYF.